The 7 T cell receptor beta chains below come from one sample, sequenced in a study of shared clonotypes between healthy human individuals. Assay: immunoSEQ multiplex PCR; the TCRdb copy retains only in-frame clones and omits some. Of 470,000 or so clones listed, 70% to 85% are singletons. Sequences were obtained from PBMCs. These receptors were obtained from a woman aged 40 to 55 in good health. Some clones in this sample may be carry-over from other donors' samples.

This clone was seen at least ten times. Other nucleotide sequences from this sample produce the same CDR3. CDR3 nucleotides: TGTGCCAGCAGCGTAGGGCTAGCGGGAGGTATCTACGAGCAGTACTTC. Encoded protein: CASSVGLAGGIYEQYF. The chain carries TRBV9 and TRBJ2-7, with TRBD2 identical over 11 bases. The CDR3 is made up of 16 amino acids. Germline values: CDR1 SGDLS, CDR2 YYNGEE. Losses at the gene ends were 0 bases for V and 3 bases for J; bases not matched to a gene: 5. Looking up the rest from reference TRBV9 and TRBJ2-7 gives the full variable domain: DSGVTQTPKHLITATGQRVTLRCSPRSGDLSVYWYQQSLDQGLQFLIQYYNGEERAKGNILERFSAQQFPDLHSELNLSSLELGDSALYFCASSVGLAGGIYEQYFGPGTRLTVT.

This chain joins TRBV6-4 and TRBJ2-7; D is uncertain. Germline V CDR1 and CDR2: MRHNA, SNTAGT. Deletions cut 5 bases from V and 2 bases from J, with 16 bases between. This CDR3 has 15 residues. CDR3 protein: CASSFLRYSPYEQYF. The CDR3 region has the DNA TGTGCCAGCAGTTTCCTCCGCTACTCACCCTACGAGCAGTACTTC.

This chain joins TRBV5-4 and TRBJ2-5, with D perhaps assigned TRBD1 or TRBD2 (6 bases each). The CDR3 contains 14 residues. CDR1 SGHNT and CDR2 YYREEE come from the germline V gene (reference sequence). Deletions cut 3 bases from V and 8 bases from J, with 17 bases between. CDR3 loop: CASSSGGAGGTQYF. CDR3 sequence (DNA): TGTGCCAGCAGCTCCGGGGGCGCTGGGGGAACCCAGTACTTC.

The V and J genes are TRBV7-2 and TRBJ1-5; D is perhaps TRBD1 (6 bases). Germline V lookup: CDR1 SGHTA, CDR2 FQGNSA. This CDR3 has 16 residues. V was shortened by 1 base and J by 2 bases, with 12 bases between the two germline ends. The CDR3 bases are TGTGCCAGCAGCTTAGTGGGGGGCAGGGGCAATCAGCCCCAGCATTTT. The encoded protein is CASSLVGGRGNQPQHF.

This sequence joins TRBV6-1 and TRBJ1-2; D perhaps matches TRBD1 (6 bases). V was cut by 6 bases and J by 4 bases, with 12 bases left in between. From germline, CDR1 is MNHNS and CDR2 SASEGT. CDR3 length: 13 residues. CDR3 coding DNA: TGTGCCAGCAGCGCTGACAGGTTCTATGGCTACACCTTC. It translates to CASSADRFYGYTF.

The chain links TRBV5-1 to TRBJ2-1, with D possibly called TRBD1 or TRBD2 (6 bases each). V was trimmed by 4 bases and J by 8 bases, leaving 16 bases between them. Germline values: CDR1 SGHRS, CDR2 YFSETQ. CDR3 length: 14 amino acids. The CDR3 coding sequence is TGCGCCAGCAGCCCCCAGGACGGGGGCGATGAGCAGTTCTTC. Its protein is CASSPQDGGDEQFF.

The gene calls are TRBV29-1 and TRBJ1-2, with D hard to call. There are 13 residues in the CDR3. Germline V gives CDR1 SQVTM, CDR2 ANQGSEA. Trimming shortened V by 3 bases and J by 0 bases, and 8 bases separated the two germline ends. The CDR3 is CSVDVESNYGYTF. The CDR3 DNA reads as TGCAGCGTTGATGTAGAGTCTAACTATGGCTACACCTTC.